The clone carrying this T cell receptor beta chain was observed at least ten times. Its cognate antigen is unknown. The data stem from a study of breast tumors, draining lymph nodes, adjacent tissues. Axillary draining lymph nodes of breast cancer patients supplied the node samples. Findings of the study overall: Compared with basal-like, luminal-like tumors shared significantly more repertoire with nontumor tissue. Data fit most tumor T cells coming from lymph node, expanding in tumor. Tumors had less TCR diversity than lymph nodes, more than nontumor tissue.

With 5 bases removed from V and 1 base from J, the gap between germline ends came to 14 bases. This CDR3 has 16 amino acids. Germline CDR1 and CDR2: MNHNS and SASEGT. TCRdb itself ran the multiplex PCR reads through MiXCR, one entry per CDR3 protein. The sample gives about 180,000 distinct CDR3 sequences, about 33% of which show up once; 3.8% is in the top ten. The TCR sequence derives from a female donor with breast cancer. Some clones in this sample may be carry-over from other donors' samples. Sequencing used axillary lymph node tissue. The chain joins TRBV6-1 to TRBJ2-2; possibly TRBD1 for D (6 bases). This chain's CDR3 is CASSLRQEMNTGELFF. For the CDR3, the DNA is TGTGCCAGCAGTCTACGACAGGAGATGAACACCGGGGAGCTGTTTTTT.